Listed below are T cell receptor beta chains from one sample, sequenced in a study of T cell responses to AZD1222 COVID-19 vaccine. Produced via immunoSEQ multiplex PCR; TCRdb's table is partial and in-frame only. The sample lists around 190,000 clones, 92% occurring once. Sequencing used peripheral blood, obtained on day 0 of AZD1222 vaccination. All receptors derive from an adult in good health. The CDR3 runs from the conserved cysteine through the conserved F or W. Each record gives: J gene, D gene, CDR3 length, V gene, CDR3 DNA, CDR3 protein. D genes are given only for firm matches.

J gene: TRBJ1-1; D gene: TRBD1; CDR3 length: 16; V gene: TRBV5-1; CDR3 DNA: TGCGCCAGCAGCTTGGGACAGGGGTGGGGGAACACTGAAGCTTTCTTT; CDR3 protein: CASSLGQGWGNTEAFF
J gene: TRBJ2-3; D gene: -; CDR3 length: 14; V gene: TRBV2; CDR3 DNA: TGTGCCAGCATCTTCGGGACGGGTTCGGATACGCAGTATTTT; CDR3 protein: CASIFGTGSDTQYF
J gene: TRBJ1-2; D gene: TRBD1; CDR3 length: 13; V gene: TRBV6-6; CDR3 DNA: TGTGCCAGCAGCCGGGACAGGGAGTATGGCTACACCTTC; CDR3 protein: CASSRDREYGYTF
J gene: TRBJ2-1; D gene: -; CDR3 length: 17; V gene: TRBV11-3; CDR3 DNA: TGTGCCAGCAGCTTAGGGCGGGACCGGAGCTCCTACAATGAGCAGTTCTTC; CDR3 protein: CASSLGRDRSSYNEQFF
J gene: TRBJ1-4; D gene: -; CDR3 length: 12; V gene: TRBV6-6; CDR3 DNA: TGTGCCAGCAGCACGCGAGTGGAAAAACTGTTTTTT; CDR3 protein: CASSTRVEKLFF
J gene: TRBJ2-1; D gene: -; CDR3 length: 12; V gene: TRBV12-3/TRBV12-4; CDR3 DNA: TGTGCCAGCAGTTTCGTTGGGAATGAGCAGTTCTTC; CDR3 protein: CASSFVGNEQFF
J gene: TRBJ2-2; D gene: -; CDR3 length: 14; V gene: TRBV6-5; CDR3 DNA: TGTGCCAGCAGCGACTACTCGAACACCGGGGAGCTGTTTTTT; CDR3 protein: CASSDYSNTGELFF
J gene: TRBJ2-5; D gene: -; CDR3 length: 13; V gene: TRBV5-1; CDR3 DNA: TGCGCCAGCAGCTTGTTGTCGGTCGAGACCCAGTACTTC; CDR3 protein: CASSLLSVETQYF
J gene: TRBJ1-4; D gene: -; CDR3 length: 15; V gene: TRBV6-5; CDR3 DNA: TGTGCCAGCAGCCCGCAAGGGGGGCTGGGGGAAAAACTGTTTTTT; CDR3 protein: CASSPQGGLGEKLFF
J gene: TRBJ2-7; D gene: -; CDR3 length: 16; V gene: TRBV7-6; CDR3 DNA: TGTGCCAGCAGCTTAGCGTGGGGGGACCCCCGCTCCGAGCAGTACTTC; CDR3 protein: CASSLAWGDPRSEQYF